Only a few counts were recorded for the clone carrying this T cell receptor beta chain. Looked up from germline, CDR1 is SGDLS and CDR2 is YYNGEE. CDR3 length: 18 residues. Trimming cost V 0 bases and J 6 bases, with 25 bases left between them. This entry comes from a study of Graves' ophthalmopathy and Graves' hyperthyroidism. Amplification of the TCR beta CDR3 regions used RNA transcripts (as template). In the first round, RT-PCR was carried out with HTBI primers, and a multiplex PCR formed the second round. A single record per CDR3 protein comes from TCRdb applying MiXCR to the multiplex PCR reads. The sample includes approximately 700,000 distinct CDR3 sequences, approximately 40% of them seen just once.

This sequence was found in an adult man with Graves' ophthalmopathy. The sequenced sample was peripheral blood. The chain uses TRBV9 and TRBJ2-7; maybe TRBD1 (7 bases). CDR3: CASSVAALTGSAGGEQYF. The CDR3 nucleotides are TGTGCCAGCAGCGTAGCCGCGCTGACAGGGTCTGCCGGGGGCGAGCAGTACTTC.